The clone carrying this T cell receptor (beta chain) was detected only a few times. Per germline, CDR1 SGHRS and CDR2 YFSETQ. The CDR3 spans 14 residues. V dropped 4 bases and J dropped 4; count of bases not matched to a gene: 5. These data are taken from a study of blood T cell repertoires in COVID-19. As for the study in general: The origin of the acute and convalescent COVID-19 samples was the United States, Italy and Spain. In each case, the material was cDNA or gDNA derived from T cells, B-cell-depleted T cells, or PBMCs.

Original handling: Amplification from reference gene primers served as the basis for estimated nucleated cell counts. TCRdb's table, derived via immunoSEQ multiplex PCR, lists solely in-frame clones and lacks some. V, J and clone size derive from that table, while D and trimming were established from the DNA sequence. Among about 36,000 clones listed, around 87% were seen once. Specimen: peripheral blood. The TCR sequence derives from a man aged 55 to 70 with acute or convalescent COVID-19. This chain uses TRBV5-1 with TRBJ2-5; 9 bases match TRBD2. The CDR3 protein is CASSLAGMLETQYF. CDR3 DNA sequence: TGCGCCAGCAGCCTAGCGGGAATGTTAGAGACCCAGTACTTC.